The clone carrying this T cell receptor (beta chain) was detected only a few times. There are 13 residues in the CDR3. The germline V and J ends were trimmed by 4 bases and 3 bases, with 10 bases remaining between them. CDR1 and CDR2 from the germline V gene are SEHNR and FQNEAQ (reference sequence). This entry belongs to a study of cytomegalovirus exposure and HLA in healthy donors. The study ran its PCR with 60 Vbeta and 13 Jbeta primers. Profiling relied on immunoSEQ multiplex PCR, and the TCRdb table lists in-frame clones only, not all of them. Counted here are around 140,000 clones, 8.9% occurring once; the ten biggest clones make up 6% to 7.5%.

The origin of this receptor is a woman aged 40 to 50 in good health and CMV-seropositive. Source material: PBMCs. V is TRBV7-9 and J is TRBJ2-7, with D possibly being TRBD2 (5 bases). As DNA, the CDR3 is TGTGCCAGCAGCTCTGGACTGAACTACGAGCAGTACTTC. Encoded protein: CASSSGLNYEQYF.